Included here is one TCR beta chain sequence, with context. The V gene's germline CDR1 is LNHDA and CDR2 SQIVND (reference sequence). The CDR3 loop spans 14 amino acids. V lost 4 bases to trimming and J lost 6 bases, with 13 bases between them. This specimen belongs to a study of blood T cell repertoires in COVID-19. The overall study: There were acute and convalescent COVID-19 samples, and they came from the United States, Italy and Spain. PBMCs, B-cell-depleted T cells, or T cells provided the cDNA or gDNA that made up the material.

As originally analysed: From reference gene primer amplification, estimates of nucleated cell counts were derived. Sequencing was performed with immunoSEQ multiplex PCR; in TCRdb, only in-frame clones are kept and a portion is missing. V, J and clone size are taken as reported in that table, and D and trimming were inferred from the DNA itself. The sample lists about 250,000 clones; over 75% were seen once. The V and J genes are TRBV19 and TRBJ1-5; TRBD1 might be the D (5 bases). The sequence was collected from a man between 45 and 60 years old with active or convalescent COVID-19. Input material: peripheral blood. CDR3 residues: CASSREGYGQPQHF. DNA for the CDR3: TGTGCCAGTAGTAGGGAGGGGTATGGTCAGCCCCAGCATTTT.